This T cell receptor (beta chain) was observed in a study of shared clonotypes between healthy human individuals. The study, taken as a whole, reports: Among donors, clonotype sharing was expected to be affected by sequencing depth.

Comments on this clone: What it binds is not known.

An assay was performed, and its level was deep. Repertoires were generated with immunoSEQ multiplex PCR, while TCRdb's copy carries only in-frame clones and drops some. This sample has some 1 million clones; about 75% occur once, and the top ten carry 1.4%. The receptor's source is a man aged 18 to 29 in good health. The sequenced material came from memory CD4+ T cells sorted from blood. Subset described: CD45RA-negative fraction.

CDR3 in DNA: TGTGCCAGCAGCTTAGGTCCCCTAGCCGAAGATACGCAGTATTTT. The encoded protein is CASSLGPLAEDTQYF. The chain carries TRBV11-2 and TRBJ2-3; TRBD2 might be the D (5 bases). Germline CDR1 reads SGHAT; CDR2 reads FQNNGV. The CDR3 consists of 15 residues. V dropped 1 base and J dropped 5 bases, with 13 bases sitting between them.